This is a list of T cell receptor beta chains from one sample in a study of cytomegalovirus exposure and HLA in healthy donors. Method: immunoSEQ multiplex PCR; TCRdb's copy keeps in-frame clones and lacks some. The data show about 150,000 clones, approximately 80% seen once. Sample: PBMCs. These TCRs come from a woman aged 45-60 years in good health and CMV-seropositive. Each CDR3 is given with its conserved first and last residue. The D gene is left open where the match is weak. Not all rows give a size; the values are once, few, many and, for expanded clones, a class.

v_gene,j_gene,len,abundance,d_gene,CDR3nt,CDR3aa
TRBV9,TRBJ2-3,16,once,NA,TGTGCCAGCAGCGTCGACAGGCCGTCTTACACAGATACGCAGTATTTT,CASSVDRPSYTDTQYF
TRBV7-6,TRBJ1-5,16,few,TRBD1,TGTGCCAGCAGCCTAGGACAGGGCGGGAGCAATCAGCCCCAGCATTTT,CASSLGQGGSNQPQHF
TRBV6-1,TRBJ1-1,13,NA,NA,TGTGCCAGCCGTGGACGGGAGAACACTGAAGCTTTCTTT,CASRGRENTEAFF
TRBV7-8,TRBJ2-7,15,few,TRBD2,TGTGCCAGCAGCCCCACTAGCGGGGGGGTCTACGAGCAGTACTTC,CASSPTSGGVYEQYF
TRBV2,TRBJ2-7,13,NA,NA,TGTGCCAGCAGTGATGACAGTTCCTACGAGCAGTACTTC,CASSDDSSYEQYF
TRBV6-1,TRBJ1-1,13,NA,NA,TGTGCCAGCAGTGAAAGCCCGAACACTGAAGCTTTCTTT,CASSESPNTEAFF
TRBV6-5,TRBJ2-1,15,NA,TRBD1,TGTGCCAGCAGTTACTCCGGACAGGGGGCGGCTGAGCAGTTCTTC,CASSYSGQGAAEQFF
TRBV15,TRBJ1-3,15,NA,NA,TGTGCCACCAGCAGACCCAACAGCCTGGTGGACACCATATATTTT,CATSRPNSLVDTIYF
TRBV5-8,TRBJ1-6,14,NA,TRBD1,TGTGCCAGCAGCGGGAGACAGGGGGCCTCACCCCTCCACTTT,CASSGRQGASPLHF
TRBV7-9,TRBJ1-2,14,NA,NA,TGTGCCAGCAGCTCAGCACCGGGTCCTTATGGCTACACCTTC,CASSSAPGPYGYTF
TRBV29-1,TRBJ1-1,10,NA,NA,TGCAGCGTCCTCCAGGGTGAAGCTTTCTTT,CSVLQGEAFF
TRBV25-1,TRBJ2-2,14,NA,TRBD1,TGTGCCAGCAGGGGGACAGGGCGGACCGGGGAGCTGTTTTTT,CASRGTGRTGELFF
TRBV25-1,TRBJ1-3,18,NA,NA,TGTGCCAGCAGTGAATTTGGTTCCCGAGGACTATATGGAAACACCATATATTTT,CASSEFGSRGLYGNTIYF
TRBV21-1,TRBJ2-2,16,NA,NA,TGTGCCAGCAGCGTCCGACTAGCGGCGAACACCGGGGAGCTGTTTTTT,CASSVRLAANTGELFF
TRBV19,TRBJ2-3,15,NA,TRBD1,TGTGCCAGTAGTAGCTACGACAGGGGCACAGATACGCAGTATTTT,CASSSYDRGTDTQYF
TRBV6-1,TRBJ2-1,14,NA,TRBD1,TGTGCCAGCAGTGAATTGGGACAGGGCAATGAGCAGTTCTTC,CASSELGQGNEQFF
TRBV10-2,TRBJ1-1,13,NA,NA,TGCGCCAGCAGTTGGGCCTTGAGAACTGAAGCTTTCTTT,CASSWALRTEAFF
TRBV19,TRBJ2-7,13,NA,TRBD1,TGTGCTAGTAGTGAAGCCGGGACAGGGGAGCAGTACTTC,CASSEAGTGEQYF
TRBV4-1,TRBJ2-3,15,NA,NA,TGCGCCAGCAGCCAAGAAACCGCGAACACAGATACGCAGTATTTT,CASSQETANTDTQYF
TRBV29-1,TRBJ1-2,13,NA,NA,TGCAGCGTTCGAATCAACCTAATCTATGGCTACACCTTC,CSVRINLIYGYTF
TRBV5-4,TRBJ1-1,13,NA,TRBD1,TGTGCCAGCAGCTTGCCAGGGGGCACTGAAGCTTTCTTT,CASSLPGGTEAFF
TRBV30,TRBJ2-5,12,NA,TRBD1,TGTGCCTGGAGCGGGACAGGGATAGGGCAGTACTTC,CAWSGTGIGQYF
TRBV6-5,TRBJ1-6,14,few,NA,TGTGCCGTCCGAAGGGGTTTTACAGATTCACCCCTCCACTTT,CAVRRGFTDSPLHF
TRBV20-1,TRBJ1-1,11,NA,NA,TGCAGTGTCCCGAAGGGGACTGAAGCTTTCTTT,CSVPKGTEAFF
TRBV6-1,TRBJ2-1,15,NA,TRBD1,TGTGCCAGCCTTAATCCCGGGACAGGGAACAATGAGCAGTTCTTC,CASLNPGTGNNEQFF
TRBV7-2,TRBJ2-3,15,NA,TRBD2,TGTGCCAGCAGCTTAGCGGGGTTTAGCGGGGGTACGCAGTATTTT,CASSLAGFSGGTQYF
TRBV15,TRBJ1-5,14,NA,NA,TGTGCCACAAGCTCTATAAGGGGTAATCAGCCCCAGCATTTT,CATSSIRGNQPQHF
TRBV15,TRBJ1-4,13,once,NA,TGTGCCACCAGCAGAGACGCTAATGAAAAACTGTTTTTT,CATSRDANEKLFF
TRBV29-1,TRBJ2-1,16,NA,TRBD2,TGCAGCGTTGAAACACCGGGACTAGCGGTCTTAAATGAGCAGTTCTTC,CSVETPGLAVLNEQFF
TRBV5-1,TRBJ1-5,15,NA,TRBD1,TGCGCCAGCAGCTTGGCCACAGGGGTAGGGCAGCCCCAGCATTTT,CASSLATGVGQPQHF
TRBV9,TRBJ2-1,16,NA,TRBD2,TGTGCCAGCAGCGAGCAAAGCGGGGGGGCCTACAATGAGCAGTTCTTC,CASSEQSGGAYNEQFF
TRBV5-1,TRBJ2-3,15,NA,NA,TGCGCCAGCAGCACGGGACAAACTAGCACAGATACGCAGTATTTT,CASSTGQTSTDTQYF
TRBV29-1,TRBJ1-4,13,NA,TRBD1,TGCAGCGTTGCGGGACAGGGAAGTGAAAAACTGTTTTTT,CSVAGQGSEKLFF
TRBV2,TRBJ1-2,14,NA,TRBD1,TGTGCCAGCAGCCAAAAAGGGGGGACAGGGGGTCACACCTTC,CASSQKGGTGGHTF
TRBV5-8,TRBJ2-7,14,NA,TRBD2,TGTGCCAGCAGCTTGGTCGGGGGGGTCTACGAGCAGTACTTC,CASSLVGGVYEQYF
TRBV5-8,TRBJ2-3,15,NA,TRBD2,TGTGCCAGCAGCTTGGCGGGGGGTAGCACAGATACGCAGTATTTT,CASSLAGGSTDTQYF
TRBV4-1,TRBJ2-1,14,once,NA,TGCGCCAGCAGCCCCCTCGCCCTAGCCAATGAGCAGTTCTTC,CASSPLALANEQFF
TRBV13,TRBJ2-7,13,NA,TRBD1,TGTGCCAGCAATTATGGACAGGGCTCCGAGCAGTACTTC,CASNYGQGSEQYF
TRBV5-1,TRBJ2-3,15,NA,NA,TGCGCCAGCAGCTTGGAGGCGGGGTCGTCTTATACGCAGTATTTT,CASSLEAGSSYTQYF
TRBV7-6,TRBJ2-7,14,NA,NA,TGTGCCAGCAGCCTATCCGGGACACCCAACGAGCAGTACTTC,CASSLSGTPNEQYF
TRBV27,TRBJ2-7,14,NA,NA,TGTGCCAGCAGTTTAGGGCAGGGCTACTACGAGCAGTACTTC,CASSLGQGYYEQYF
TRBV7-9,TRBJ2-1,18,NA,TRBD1,TGTGCCAGCAGCCAGCTTACAGGGGTAGGGTACTCCTACAATGAGCAGTTCTTC,CASSQLTGVGYSYNEQFF
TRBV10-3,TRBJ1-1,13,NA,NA,TGTGCCATCAGTGAGAGCACAGCCACTGAAGCTTTCTTT,CAISESTATEAFF
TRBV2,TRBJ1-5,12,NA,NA,TGTGCCAGCACCCAGGGGAATCAGCCCCAGCATTTT,CASTQGNQPQHF
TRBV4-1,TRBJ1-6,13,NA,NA,TGCGCCAGCAGCCAAGATCACACCTCACCCCTCCACTTT,CASSQDHTSPLHF
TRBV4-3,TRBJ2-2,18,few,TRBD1,TGCGCCAGCAGCCAAGATCTGGGTGGGACAGTGAACACCGGGGAGCTGTTTTTT,CASSQDLGGTVNTGELFF
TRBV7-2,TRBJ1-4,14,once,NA,TGTGCCAGCAGCGTCGCGAGCGGGAATGAAAAACTGTTTTTT,CASSVASGNEKLFF
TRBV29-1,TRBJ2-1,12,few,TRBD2,TGCAGCGTTGGTCCCGCGGGGGGTGAGCAGTTCTTC,CSVGPAGGEQFF
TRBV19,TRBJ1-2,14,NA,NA,TGTGCCAGTACCCCAAGGGGGGGAAACTATGGCTACACCTTC,CASTPRGGNYGYTF
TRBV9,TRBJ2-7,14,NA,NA,TGTGCCAGCAGCGTAGCGGGGACATCCTACGAGCAGTACTTC,CASSVAGTSYEQYF
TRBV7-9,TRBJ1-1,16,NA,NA,TGTGCCAGCAGCCATACCCCAGGGCAGGGTAGCACTGAAGCTTTCTTT,CASSHTPGQGSTEAFF
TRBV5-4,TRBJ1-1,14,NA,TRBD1,TGTGCCAGCAGCTTGTTTCGCGGACAGGGTGAAGCTTTCTTT,CASSLFRGQGEAFF
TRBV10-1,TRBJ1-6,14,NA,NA,TGCGCCAGCAGTGAATTCACGCAGGGATCACCCCTCCACTTT,CASSEFTQGSPLHF
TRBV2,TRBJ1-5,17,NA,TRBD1,TGTGCCAGCAGTGAATATGGACAGGAGAGGAGAAATCAGCCCCAGCATTTT,CASSEYGQERRNQPQHF
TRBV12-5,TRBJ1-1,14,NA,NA,TGTGCTAGTGGTACAGGGAGGGGACGGGCTGAAGCTTTCTTT,CASGTGRGRAEAFF
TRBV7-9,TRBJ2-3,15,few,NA,TGTGCCAGCAGCGGGCAGGGCTCTAGCACAGATACGCAGTATTTT,CASSGQGSSTDTQYF